This T cell receptor (beta chain) was captured by sequencing in a study of graft-versus-host responses after intestinal transplantation. General study points: Detection of GvH clones occurred in recipient marrow, and some had their first appearance in ileum or blood.

Trimming pared 0 bases from V and 3 bases from J, leaving 6 bases between. The CDR3 is made up of 14 amino acids. Looked up from germline, CDR1 is ENHRY and CDR2 is SYGVKD. With respect to this clone: The antigen remains undetermined.

Repertoires were generated with immunoSEQ multiplex PCR, while TCRdb's copy carries only in-frame clones and drops some. The sample includes about 77,000 clones, 92% of them seen just once. This TCR was sampled from a human patient who received an intestinal transplant, so some T cells may come from the graft donor. The sample in question was PBMCs, obtained 98 days after intestinal transplantation. The chain has TRBV10-3 and TRBJ1-5; no definite D call. DNA for the CDR3: TGTGCCATCAGTGAGTCCCAGCTCAATCAGCCCCAGCATTTT. This sequence encodes CAISESQLNQPQHF.